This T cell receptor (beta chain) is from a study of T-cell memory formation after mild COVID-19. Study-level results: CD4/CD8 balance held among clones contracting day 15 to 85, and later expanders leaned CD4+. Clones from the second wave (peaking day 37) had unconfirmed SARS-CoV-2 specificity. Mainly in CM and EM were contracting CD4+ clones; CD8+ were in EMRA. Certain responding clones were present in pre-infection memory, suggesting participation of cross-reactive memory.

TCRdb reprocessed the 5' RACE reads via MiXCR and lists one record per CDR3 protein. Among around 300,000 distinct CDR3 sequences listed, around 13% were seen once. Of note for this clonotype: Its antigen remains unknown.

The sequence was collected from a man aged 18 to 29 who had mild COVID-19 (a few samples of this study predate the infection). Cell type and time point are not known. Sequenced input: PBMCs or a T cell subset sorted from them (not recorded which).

CDR3 in DNA: TGTGCCACCAGCCGCGAGACTGGGTATTCCTACGAGCAGTACTTC. Amino acids: CATSRETGYSYEQYF. The chain couples TRBV15 to TRBJ2-7; D call uncertain. V shed 5 bases and J shed 1 base, with 15 bases lying between them. Germline V lookup: CDR1 LNHNV, CDR2 YYDKDF (reference sequence). CDR3 length: 15 residues.